The clone carrying this TCR beta chain was recorded at least ten times. A CD8+CD4-CCR7+CD45RA+ phenotype served as the sorting definition for naive CD8 T cells. The sample comes from a study of molecular identifiers for immune sequencing clone quantification. Methods described previously, with TCR primers listed, were used for bulk TCR libraries. TCRdb itself ran the PCR reads through MiXCR, one entry per CDR3 protein. The sample has roughly 50,000 distinct CDR3 sequences, 20% to 25% seen once. Trimming cost V 10 bases and J 8 bases, with 12 bases left between them. Per the germline V gene, CDR1 is ENHRY and CDR2 is SYGVKD. The CDR3 extends over 11 amino acids.

This receptor was obtained from a human donor in good health. Some libraries in this study had Jurkat cell RNA spiked in. What was sequenced was naive CD8+ T cells from blood, with Jurkat cell RNA spiked in. The subset was: FACS-sorted CD8+CD4-CCR7+CD45RA+ naive T cells. The chain recombines TRBV10-3 with TRBJ2-1; no clear D gene. The CDR3 nucleotides are TGTGCCAACGGGCCTGGAGATGAGCAGTTCTTC. Protein product: CANGPGDEQFF.